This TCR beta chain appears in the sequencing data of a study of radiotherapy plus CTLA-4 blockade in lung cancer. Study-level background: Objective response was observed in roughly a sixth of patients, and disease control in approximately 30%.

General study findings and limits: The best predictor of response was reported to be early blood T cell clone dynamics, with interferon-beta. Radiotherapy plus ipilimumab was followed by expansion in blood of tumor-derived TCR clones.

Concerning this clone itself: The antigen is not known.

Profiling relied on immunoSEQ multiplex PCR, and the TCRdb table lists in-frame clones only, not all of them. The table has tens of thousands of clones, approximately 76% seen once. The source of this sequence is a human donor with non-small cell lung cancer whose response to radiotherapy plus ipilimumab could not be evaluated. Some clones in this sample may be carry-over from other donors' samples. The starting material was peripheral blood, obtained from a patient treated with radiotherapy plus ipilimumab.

The CDR3 DNA reads TGTGCCAGCAGGCCCTACCCTACAGGGGGGAAGTTCTTC. As protein: CASRPYPTGGKFF. The chain has TRBV27 and TRBJ2-1; 8 positions match TRBD1. This CDR3 is built from 13 residues. Germline CDR1 is MNHEY and CDR2 is SMNVEV (reference sequence). The junction had 12 bases not matched to a gene; V was cut back by 6 bases and J by 14 bases.